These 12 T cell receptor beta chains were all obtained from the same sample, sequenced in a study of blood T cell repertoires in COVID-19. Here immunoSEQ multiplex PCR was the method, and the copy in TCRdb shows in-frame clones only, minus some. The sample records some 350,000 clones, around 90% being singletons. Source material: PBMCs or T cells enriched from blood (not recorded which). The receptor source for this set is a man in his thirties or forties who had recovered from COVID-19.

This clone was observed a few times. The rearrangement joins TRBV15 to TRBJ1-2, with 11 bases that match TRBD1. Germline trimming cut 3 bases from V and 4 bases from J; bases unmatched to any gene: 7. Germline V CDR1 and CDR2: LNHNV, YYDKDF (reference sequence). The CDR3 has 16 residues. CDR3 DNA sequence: TGTGCCACCAGCAGTGCTTCGGGGACAGGGGGCTATGGCTACACCTTC. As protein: CATSSASGTGGYGYTF.

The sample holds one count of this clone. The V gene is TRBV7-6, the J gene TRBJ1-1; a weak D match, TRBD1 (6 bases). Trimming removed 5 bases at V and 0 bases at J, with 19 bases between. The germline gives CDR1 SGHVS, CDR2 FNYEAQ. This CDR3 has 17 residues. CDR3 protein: CASSPLFGQPVNTEAFF. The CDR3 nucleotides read TGTGCCAGCAGCCCATTATTTGGACAGCCCGTGAACACTGAAGCTTTCTTT.

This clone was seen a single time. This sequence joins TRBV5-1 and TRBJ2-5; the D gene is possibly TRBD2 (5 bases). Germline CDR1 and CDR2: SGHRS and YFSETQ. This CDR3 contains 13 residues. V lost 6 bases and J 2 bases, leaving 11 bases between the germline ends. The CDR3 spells CASTQRYQETQYF. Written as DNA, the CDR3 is TGCGCCAGCACCCAGCGGTATCAAGAGACCCAGTACTTC. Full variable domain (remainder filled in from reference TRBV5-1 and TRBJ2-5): KAGVTQTPRYLIKTRGQQVTLSCSPISGHRSVSWYQQTPGQGLQFLFEYFSETQRNKGNFPGRFSGRQFSNSRSEMNVSTLELGDSALYLCASTQRYQETQYFGPGTRLLVL.

CDR3 protein: CASSPPAGAYGYTF. In DNA, the CDR3 is TGTGCCAGCTCACCACCGGCAGGGGCCTATGGCTACACCTTC. The V and J genes are TRBV18 and TRBJ1-2; possibly TRBD1 for D (6 bases). The CDR3 consists of 14 residues. Germline-derived CDR1 and CDR2 are KGHSH and LQKENI. Trimming removed 0 bases from V and 4 bases from J, with 9 bases in between.

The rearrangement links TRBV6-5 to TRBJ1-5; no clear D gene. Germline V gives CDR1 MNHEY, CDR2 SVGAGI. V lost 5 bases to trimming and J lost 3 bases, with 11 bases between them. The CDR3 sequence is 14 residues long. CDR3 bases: TGTGCCAGCAGTCCCTACGGAGTCAATCAGCCCCAGCATTTT. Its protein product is CASSPYGVNQPQHF.

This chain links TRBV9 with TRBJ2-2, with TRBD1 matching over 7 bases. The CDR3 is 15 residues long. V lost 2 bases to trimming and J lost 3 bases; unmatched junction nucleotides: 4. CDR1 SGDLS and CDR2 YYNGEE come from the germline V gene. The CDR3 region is CASSVSTGYTGELFF. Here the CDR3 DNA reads TGTGCCAGCAGCGTGTCGACAGGGTACACCGGGGAGCTGTTTTTT.

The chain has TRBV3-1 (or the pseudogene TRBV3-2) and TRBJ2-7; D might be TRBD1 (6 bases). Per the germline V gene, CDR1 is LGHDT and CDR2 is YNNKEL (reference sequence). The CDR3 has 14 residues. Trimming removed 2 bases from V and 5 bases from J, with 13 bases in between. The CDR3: CASSQRNRAHEQYF. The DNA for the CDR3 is TGTGCCAGCAGCCAAAGGAACAGGGCGCACGAGCAGTACTTC.

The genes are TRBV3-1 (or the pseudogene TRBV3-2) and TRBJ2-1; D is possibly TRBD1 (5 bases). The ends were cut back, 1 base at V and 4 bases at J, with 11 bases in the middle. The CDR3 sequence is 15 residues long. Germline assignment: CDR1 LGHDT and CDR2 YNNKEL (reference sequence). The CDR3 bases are TGTGCCAGCAGCCAAGGCAGGGTATTTTACAATGAGCAGTTCTTC. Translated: CASSQGRVFYNEQFF.

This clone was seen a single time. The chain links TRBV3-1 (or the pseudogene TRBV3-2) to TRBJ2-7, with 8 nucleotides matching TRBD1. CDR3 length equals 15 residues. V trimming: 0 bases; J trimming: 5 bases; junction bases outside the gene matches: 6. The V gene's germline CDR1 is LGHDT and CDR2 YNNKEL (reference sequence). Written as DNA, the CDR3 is TGTGCCAGCAGCCAAGAAAGACAGGGGAGGCACGAGCAGTACTTC. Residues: CASSQERQGRHEQYF.

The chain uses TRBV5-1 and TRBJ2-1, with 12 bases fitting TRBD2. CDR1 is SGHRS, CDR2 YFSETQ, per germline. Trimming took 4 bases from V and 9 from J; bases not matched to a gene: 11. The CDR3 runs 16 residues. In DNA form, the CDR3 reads TGCGCCAGCAGCCCCACCTCTAGCGGGGGGGCCGGTGAGCAGTTCTTC. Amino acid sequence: CASSPTSSGGAGEQFF.

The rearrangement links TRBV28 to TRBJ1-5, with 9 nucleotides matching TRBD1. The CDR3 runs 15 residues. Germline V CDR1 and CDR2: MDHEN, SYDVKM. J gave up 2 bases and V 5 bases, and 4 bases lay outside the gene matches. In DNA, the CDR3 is TGTGCCAGCAGTCTCCGGACAGGGGGCAATCAGCCCCAGCATTTT. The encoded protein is CASSLRTGGNQPQHF.

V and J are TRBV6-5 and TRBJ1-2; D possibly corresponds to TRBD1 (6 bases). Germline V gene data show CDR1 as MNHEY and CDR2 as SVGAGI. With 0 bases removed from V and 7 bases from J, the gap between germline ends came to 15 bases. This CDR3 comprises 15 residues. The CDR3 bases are TGTGCCAGCAGTTACTCTGGGGGCAGGGTGGGTGGCTACACCTTC. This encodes CASSYSGGRVGGYTF.